The 27 T cell receptor beta chains below come from one sample, sequenced in a study of control samples from healthy donors and cancer patients. Measured with immunoSEQ multiplex PCR; TCRdb has only the in-frame clones, and not every one. This sample has 400,000 to 500,000 clones; around nine tenths occur once, and the top ten carry about 6.3%. Material: PBMCs. The receptors stem from a man aged 40-49 years with head and neck cancer.

The chain uses TRBV2 and TRBJ2-7; TRBD1 agrees at 8 bases. Germline CDR1 is SNHLY and CDR2 is FYNNEI. The V segment lost 7 bases and the J segment 3 bases; nucleotides outside the gene matches: 5. This CDR3 region has 13 residues. CDR3 protein: CASTDRGNYEQYF. The CDR3 nucleotides are TGTGCCAGCACCGACAGGGGAAACTACGAGCAGTACTTC.

The chain links TRBV2 to TRBJ2-5; tentative D call: TRBD2 (5 bases). V dropped 6 bases and J dropped 7 bases, with 21 bases sitting between them. This CDR3 comprises 15 residues. CDR1 SNHLY and CDR2 FYNNEI come from the germline V gene. CDR3 coding DNA: TGTGCCAGCAGCGACCTGCGCGGGCCCGAGGGGACCCAGTACTTC. This sequence encodes CASSDLRGPEGTQYF.

The chain employs TRBV18 and TRBJ2-7, with a weak D call TRBD1 (5 bases). The germline V gene has CDR1 KGHSH and CDR2 LQKENI. With 4 bases removed from V and 3 bases from J, the gap between germline ends came to 10 bases. CDR3 length: 13 amino acids. The CDR3 nucleotides read TGTGCCAGCTCACAACTCGACAGCTACGAGCAGTACTTC. This encodes CASSQLDSYEQYF.

This rearrangement joins TRBV18 to TRBJ2-6, with D tentatively TRBD1 (6 bases). The V end was cut by 8 bases, the J end by 2 bases, with 10 bases between. Per the germline V gene, CDR1 is KGHSH and CDR2 is LQKENI. The CDR3 has 14 residues. The CDR3 sequence is CASHTGTGANVLTF. For the CDR3, the DNA is TGTGCCAGCCACACAGGGACTGGGGCCAACGTCCTGACTTTC.

J is TRBJ2-2 and V is TRBV30; D is unresolved. Between the trimmed V and J ends, which lost 0 bases and 4 bases, there was a span of 6 bases. The germline V gene encodes CDR1 GTSNPN and CDR2 SVGIG (reference sequence). The CDR3 length is 13 residues. CDR3 amino acids: CAWSVGSTGELFF. The CDR3 DNA reads as TGTGCCTGGAGTGTCGGCAGCACCGGGGAGCTGTTTTTT.

The chain uses TRBV21-1 and TRBJ1-5; the DNA was not compared with TRBD1, the D call given in the table. TRBV21-1 is tagged as a pseudogene. The CDR3 is 16 amino acids. As DNA, the CDR3 is TGTGCCAGCAGCAGTCTCGGACAGGGGTACAATCAGCCCCAGCATTTT. It specifies CASSSLGQGYNQPQHF.

The J gene is TRBJ2-1, the V gene TRBV4-3; TRBD2 matches at 7 bases. The CDR3 loop spans 18 amino acids. Trimming cost V 1 base and J 5 bases; bases outside gene matches: 14. CDR1 and CDR2 from the germline V gene are LGHNA and YSLEER. The CDR3 nucleotides read TGCGCCAGCAGCCAAGTGGCTAGCGGAGTTACTTCAGACAATGAGCAGTTCTTC. This translates into CASSQVASGVTSDNEQFF.

The rearrangement joins TRBV9 to TRBJ1-1; no definite D call. Per the germline V gene, CDR1 is SGDLS and CDR2 is YYNGEE. V was trimmed by 3 bases and J by 3 bases, leaving 9 bases between them. The CDR3 has 13 residues. As DNA, the CDR3 is TGTGCCAGCAGCGCCAAGGGTTACACTGAAGCTTTCTTT. This codes for CASSAKGYTEAFF. The complete variable domain, with remaining parts taken from reference TRBV9 and TRBJ1-1, reads DSGVTQTPKHLITATGQRVTLRCSPRSGDLSVYWYQQSLDQGLQFLIQYYNGEERAKGNILERFSAQQFPDLHSELNLSSLELGDSALYFCASSAKGYTEAFFGQGTRLTVV.

This chain links TRBV11-3 with TRBJ2-5; 8 bases line up with TRBD2. The V gene end was trimmed by 1 base and the J gene end by 2 bases; junction bases not matched to a gene: 6. The CDR3 is 16 residues long. Per germline, CDR1 SGHNT and CDR2 YENEEA. The CDR3 DNA follows: TGTGCCAGCAGCTTAGCCTTCGAGCGGGGGCAAGAGACCCAGTACTTC. Protein product: CASSLAFERGQETQYF.

The genes are TRBV9 and TRBJ2-3; no clear D gene. Germline-derived CDR1 and CDR2 are SGDLS and YYNGEE. V lost 3 bases, J lost 5 bases, and 10 bases lay in between. CDR3 size: 13 residues. The CDR3, as DNA: TGTGCCAGCAGCGCCGGGTTTTTAGATACGCAGTATTTT. The encoded protein is CASSAGFLDTQYF.

The V call is TRBV28, the J call TRBJ2-7, with D perhaps assigned TRBD1 or TRBD2 (5 bases each). This CDR3 region has 17 residues. Germline V gene sequence: CDR1 MDHEN, CDR2 SYDVKM. The V end lost 6 bases, the J end lost 3 bases, and 24 bases lay between the germline ends. CDR3 amino acids: CASRHDLGKGSYYEQYF. CDR3 nucleotide sequence: TGTGCCAGCAGACATGACCTGGGGAAGGGGAGTTACTACGAGCAGTACTTC.

The rearrangement joins TRBV9 to TRBJ2-3, with 11 positions matching TRBD1. This CDR3 spans 15 amino acids. Germline loops: CDR1 SGDLS, CDR2 YYNGEE. The J segment lost 4 bases and the V segment lost 3 bases, leaving 4 bases of the junction unmatched. As DNA, the CDR3 is TGTGCCAGCAGCGGGACAGGGGGCGCGCCAGATACGCAGTATTTT. It is translated as CASSGTGGAPDTQYF. Drawing the rest from reference TRBV9 and TRBJ2-3, the complete variable domain is DSGVTQTPKHLITATGQRVTLRCSPRSGDLSVYWYQQSLDQGLQFLIQYYNGEERAKGNILERFSAQQFPDLHSELNLSSLELGDSALYFCASSGTGGAPDTQYFGPGTRLTVL.

This chain uses TRBV4-2 with TRBJ1-2; D remains ambiguous. Trimming removed 2 bases at V and 6 bases at J, with 13 bases between. Germline-derived CDR1 and CDR2 are LGHNA and YNFKEQ. This CDR3 comprises 14 residues. The CDR3 bases are TGTGCCAGCAGCCAAAGGGCGCGTCGGGATGGCTACACCTTC. Amino acid sequence: CASSQRARRDGYTF.

The gene calls are TRBV23-1 and TRBJ2-6, with a possible D match to TRBD1 (6 bases). TRBV23-1 is marked as an open reading frame, function uncertain. The CDR3 has 16 residues. V dropped 3 bases and J dropped 4 bases, with 13 bases sitting between them. CDR3 sequence (DNA): TGCGCCAGCAGTCACCCCGACAGGAGCGGGGCCAACGTCCTGACTTTC. This sequence encodes CASSHPDRSGANVLTF.

Written as DNA, the CDR3 is TGTGCCAGCAGTCCGAGCCCGGGGGCGAATAATTCACCCCTCCACTTT. Protein: CASSPSPGANNSPLHF. V and J are TRBV6-2 or TRBV6-3 and TRBJ1-6, with D maybe TRBD1 (6 bases). Germline V lookup: CDR1 MNHEY, CDR2 SVGEGT. V was clipped by 5 bases and J by 5 bases, with 16 bases between them. This CDR3 is 16 amino acids long.

This chain connects TRBV7-2 to TRBJ2-1; D gene ambiguous. Per the germline V gene, CDR1 is SGHTA and CDR2 is FQGNSA. This CDR3 contains 15 residues. Between the trimmed V and J ends, which lost 0 bases and 3 bases, there was a span of 9 bases. The CDR3 DNA follows: TGTGCCAGCAGCTTAGCGCTCCGGCGCTACAATGAGCAGTTCTTC. Protein product: CASSLALRRYNEQFF. Combining the CDR3 with reference TRBV7-2 and TRBJ2-1 gives the whole variable domain GAGVSQSPSNKVTEKGKDVELRCDPISGHTALYWYRQSLGQGLEFLIYFQGNSAPDKSGLPSDRFSAERTGGSVSTLTIQRTQQEDSAVYLCASSLALRRYNEQFFGPGTRLTVL.

The chain employs TRBV28 and TRBJ2-1, with D unclear. The CDR3 runs 11 residues. Germline V lookup: CDR1 MDHEN, CDR2 SYDVKM. Trimming shortened V by 2 bases and J by 8 bases, and 4 bases separated the two germline ends. CDR3: CASSLGDEQFF. The CDR3 DNA is TGTGCCAGCAGTTTAGGGGATGAGCAGTTCTTC.

The chain uses TRBV12-3 or TRBV12-4 and TRBJ1-1; no reliable D call. V was pared by 11 bases and J by 1 base, with 8 bases between. The CDR3 consists of 11 residues. CDR3 DNA sequence: TGTGCCGGATACAGGAACACTGAAGCTTTCTTT. Its protein is CAGYRNTEAFF.

V usage is TRBV5-6 and J usage is TRBJ1-1; a weak D match, TRBD1 (5 bases). The CDR3 spans 15 residues. V was pared by 0 bases and J by 0 bases, with 9 bases between. Per the germline V gene, CDR1 is SGHDT and CDR2 is YYEEEE. CDR3 coding DNA: TGTGCCAGCAGCTTGGACAGGAGCATGAACACTGAAGCTTTCTTT. It encodes CASSLDRSMNTEAFF.

The rearrangement links TRBV5-1 to TRBJ2-7, with D perhaps TRBD1 (6 bases). This CDR3 spans 15 amino acids. CDR1 is SGHRS, CDR2 YFSETQ, per germline. The V gene lost 4 bases and the J gene lost 2 bases, with 16 bases spanning the gap. CDR3 DNA: TGCGCCAGCAGCCCTCAACAGGGTAGTACCTACGAGCAGTACTTC. This encodes CASSPQQGSTYEQYF.

This chain joins TRBV4-1 and TRBJ2-4; 8 nucleotides match TRBD2. The CDR3 is 20 residues long. Germline V gene data show CDR1 as MGHRA and CDR2 as YSYEKL. The V gene end was trimmed by 4 bases and the J gene end by 3 bases; junction bases not matched to a gene: 20. In DNA, the CDR3 is TGCGCCAGCAGCCGAGGCGACGTGACAGAACTTCGGGAGGGCAAAAACATTCAGTACTTC. Translation gives CASSRGDVTELREGKNIQYF.

V is TRBV2 and J is TRBJ1-2; D remains unclear. CDR1 is SNHLY, CDR2 FYNNEI, per germline. The CDR3 extends over 14 amino acids. Trimming left V 6 bases short and J 5 bases short, with 16 bases between. The CDR3 loop is CASRPDGLGYGYTF. CDR3 sequence (DNA): TGTGCCAGCAGACCGGACGGATTGGGATATGGCTACACCTTC.

In its sample, this clone was seen once. The rearrangement uses TRBV6-2 or TRBV6-3 and TRBJ2-6; 8 nucleotides agree with TRBD1. Trimming removed 4 bases from V and 0 bases from J; junction bases left unmatched: 11. There are 19 residues in the CDR3. In germline, CDR1 is MNHEY, CDR2 SVGEGT. The CDR3 nucleotides are TGTGCCAGCAGTTGGGACAGGCCGACCCCCTCCTCTGGGGCCAACGTCCTGACTTTC. It translates to CASSWDRPTPSSGANVLTF.

The V gene is TRBV5-6, the J gene TRBJ2-7; TRBD1 agrees at 12 bases. The trim removed 3 bases at V and 1 base at J, leaving 2 bases unmatched. Germline CDR1 and CDR2: SGHDT and YYEEEE. The CDR3 is 15 residues long. In nucleotides, the CDR3 is TGTGCCAGCAGCTGGGGACAGGGGGCGTCCTACGAGCAGTACTTC. Translating gives CASSWGQGASYEQYF. Looking up the rest from reference TRBV5-6 and TRBJ2-7 gives the full variable domain: DAGVTQSPTHLIKTRGQQVTLRCSPKSGHDTVSWYQQALGQGPQFIFQYYEEEERQRGNFPDRFSGHQFPNYSSELNVNALLLGDSALYLCASSWGQGASYEQYFGPGTRLTVT.

The chain carries TRBV29-1 and TRBJ1-1, with D perhaps matching TRBD1 (6 bases). The CDR3 loop spans 15 amino acids. Germline-derived CDR1 and CDR2 are SQVTM and ANQGSEA. The germline V and J ends were trimmed by 3 bases and 3 bases, with 17 bases remaining between them. The CDR3 loop reads CSVETGQPRYTEAFF. In DNA, the CDR3 is TGCAGCGTTGAGACCGGACAGCCCCGTTACACTGAAGCTTTCTTT.

This clone occurred a few times. The rearrangement links TRBV14 to TRBJ2-3; TRBD2 aligns across 11 bases. Trimming cost V 3 bases and J 4 bases; bases outside gene matches: 9. The CDR3 has 17 amino acids. CDR1 is SGHDN and CDR2 is FVKESK in the germline V gene. CDR3 sequence (DNA): TGTGCCAGCAGCCATCAATTAGCGGGGGGGCCCGCAGATACGCAGTATTTT. Translating it yields CASSHQLAGGPADTQYF.

This sequence joins TRBV5-1 and TRBJ1-4, with 8 bases that match TRBD1. This CDR3 has 13 residues. J was trimmed by 10 bases and V by 3 bases; bases with no gene match: 5. CDR1 is SGHRS, CDR2 YFSETQ, per germline. DNA for the CDR3: TGCGCCAGCAGCTACGGACAGGGAGGAAAACTGTTTTTT. Residues: CASSYGQGGKLFF. Combining the CDR3 with reference TRBV5-1 and TRBJ1-4 gives the whole variable domain KAGVTQTPRYLIKTRGQQVTLSCSPISGHRSVSWYQQTPGQGLQFLFEYFSETQRNKGNFPGRFSGRQFSNSRSEMNVSTLELGDSALYLCASSYGQGGKLFFGSGTQLSVL.